These 26 T cell receptor beta chains originate from one sample sequenced in a study of blood T cell repertoires in COVID-19. Generated by immunoSEQ multiplex PCR, the TCRdb table keeps only in-frame clones and is missing some. The top ten clones hold 20% to 25% of a sample with about 170,000 clones, 82% of them seen once. The sample taken for sequencing was peripheral blood. Receptors originate from a woman older than 75 with acute or convalescent COVID-19.

The V gene is TRBV10-1, the J gene TRBJ2-2, with TRBD1 as a possible D gene (5 bases). The length of the CDR3 is 13 residues. Germline loops: CDR1 WNHNN, CDR2 SYGVQD (reference sequence). The V gene lost 8 bases and the J gene lost 7 bases, with 14 bases spanning the gap. The CDR3 spells CASCSSQGGELFF. The CDR3 region has the DNA TGCGCCAGCTGTTCGAGTCAGGGCGGGGAGCTGTTTTTT.

This clone was observed a handful of times. The chain employs TRBV19 and TRBJ2-3; 9 bases match TRBD2. V trimming: 0 bases; J trimming: 4 bases; junction bases outside the gene matches: 8. Germline CDR1 reads LNHDA; CDR2 reads SQIVND (reference sequence). CDR3 length: 17 amino acids. In DNA, the CDR3 is TGTGCCAGTAGTATAGATCTACCGGCGGGAGGGGCAGATACGCAGTATTTT. Translation: CASSIDLPAGGADTQYF.

The rearrangement links TRBV10-3 to TRBJ1-5; possibly TRBD1 for D (6 bases). V gave up 0 bases and J gave up 6 bases, with 12 bases separating them. This CDR3 contains 15 residues. CDR1 and CDR2 from the germline V gene are ENHRY and SYGVKD. The CDR3 protein is CAISESMGAGQPQHF. The CDR3 DNA follows: TGTGCCATCAGTGAGTCGATGGGGGCAGGTCAGCCCCAGCATTTT.

The chain joins TRBV19 to TRBJ2-7; D remains ambiguous. V lost 5 bases and J lost 2, with 16 bases in between. Germline-derived CDR1 and CDR2 are LNHDA and SQIVND (reference sequence). This CDR3 spans 15 amino acids. The chain's CDR3 is CASSVKALGPYEQYF. CDR3 DNA sequence: TGTGCCAGTAGTGTTAAGGCATTGGGCCCCTACGAGCAGTACTTC.

This clone was picked up one time. The V and J genes are TRBV25-1 and TRBJ2-5, with 10 bases lining up with TRBD1. J lost 5 bases, V lost 6 bases, and 6 bases had no gene match. CDR3 length equals 14 residues. Germline V gene data show CDR1 as MGHDK and CDR2 as SYGVNS. The CDR3 here is CASRKTGGLETQYF. The CDR3 DNA reads as TGTGCCAGCAGAAAGACAGGGGGCTTGGAGACCCAGTACTTC. The full variable domain, rest sourced from reference TRBV25-1 and TRBJ2-5, is EADIYQTPRYLVIGTGKKITLECSQTMGHDKMYWYQQDPGMELHLIHYSYGVNSTEKGDLSSESTVSRIRTEHFPLTLESARPSHTSQYLCASRKTGGLETQYFGPGTRLLVL.

The gene calls are TRBV4-2 and TRBJ2-6; 11 bases agree with TRBD2. V was clipped by 3 bases and J by 0 bases; unmatched bases: 1. There are 17 residues in the CDR3. CDR1 and CDR2 from the germline V gene are LGHNA and YNFKEQ. The CDR3 loop is CASSHGTSGSGANVLTF. For the CDR3, the DNA is TGTGCCAGCAGCCACGGGACTAGCGGCTCTGGGGCCAACGTCCTGACTTTC.

The J gene is TRBJ2-7, the V gene TRBV12-3 or TRBV12-4; D possibly corresponds to TRBD1 (5 bases). This CDR3 has 11 amino acids. V was trimmed by 3 bases and J by 5 bases, leaving 5 bases between them. CDR3 protein: CASSFRDEQYF. As DNA, the CDR3 is TGTGCCAGCAGTTTCAGGGACGAGCAGTACTTC.

This chain uses TRBV12-3 or TRBV12-4 with TRBJ2-7; 9 bases are shared with TRBD1. The CDR3 contains 13 residues. V lost 7 bases and J lost 9; bases outside the gene matches: 10. The CDR3 DNA reads as TGTGCCAGCAAGGGACAGGGCGTCACTCGGCAGTACTTC. Amino acid sequence: CASKGQGVTRQYF.

The V gene is TRBV5-4, the J gene TRBJ2-3; TRBD2 aligns across 7 bases. V shed 5 bases and J 2 bases; nucleotides not matched to a gene: 8. The germline V gene encodes CDR1 SGHNT and CDR2 YYREEE (reference sequence). This CDR3 is 15 amino acids long. This CDR3 is CASSRAGTTTDTQYF. CDR3 in DNA: TGTGCCAGCAGTAGAGCCGGGACTACCACAGATACGCAGTATTTT. The full variable domain, its missing parts supplied by reference TRBV5-4 and TRBJ2-3, is ETGVTQSPTHLIKTRGQQVTLRCSSQSGHNTVSWYQQALGQGPQFIFQYYREEENGRGNFPPRFSGLQFPNYSSELNVNALELDDSALYLCASSRAGTTTDTQYFGPGTRLTVL.

The V call is TRBV25-1, the J call TRBJ2-2, with 9 bases identical to TRBD1. The V gene end was trimmed by 7 bases and the J gene end by 4 bases; junction bases not matched to a gene: 1. The CDR3 spans 13 residues. CDR1 is MGHDK, CDR2 SYGVNS, per germline. Here the CDR3 reads CASKGQGTGELFF. CDR3 in DNA: TGTGCCAGCAAGGGACAGGGCACCGGGGAGCTGTTTTTT.

This clone was observed a single time. This chain joins TRBV18 and TRBJ2-1; D not resolved. Germline CDR1 and CDR2: KGHSH and LQKENI. Trimming removed 4 bases at V and 0 bases at J, with 10 bases between. This CDR3 spans 15 amino acids. DNA of the CDR3: TGTGCCAGCTCACTGGTCCCTAGCTCCTACAATGAGCAGTTCTTC. It translates to CASSLVPSSYNEQFF.

The genes are TRBV21-1 and TRBJ2-7; TRBD2 was called by the table and not checked on the DNA. TRBV21-1 has pseudogene status. The CDR3 length is 18 residues. The DNA of the CDR3 is TGTGCCAGCAGCCACAGACCGGGACTAGCGGGACCCTCCTACGAGCAGTACTTC. Protein: CASSHRPGLAGPSYEQYF.

The table lists this clone with a few counts. The chain combines TRBV18 with TRBJ2-1; 10 nucleotides align to TRBD1. Germline V gene lookup returns CDR1 KGHSH and CDR2 LQKENI. V lost 6 bases, J lost 3 bases, and 5 bases stayed unmatched. This CDR3 is built from 15 residues. The CDR3 loop reads CASSVGTGVYNEQFF. For the CDR3, the DNA is TGTGCCAGCTCGGTAGGGACAGGGGTCTACAATGAGCAGTTCTTC.

The chain employs TRBV7-6 and TRBJ1-5; possibly TRBD1 for D (6 bases). The CDR3 sequence is 15 residues long. The ends were cut back, 5 bases at V and 3 bases at J, with 14 bases in the middle. Germline assignment: CDR1 SGHVS and CDR2 FNYEAQ. As DNA, the CDR3 is TGTGCCAGCAGCCCAGGACCGGGACACAATCAGCCCCAGCATTTT. Protein product: CASSPGPGHNQPQHF.

The genes are TRBV2 and TRBJ1-5, with D possibly being TRBD1 (6 bases). Germline V gene lookup returns CDR1 SNHLY and CDR2 FYNNEI. CDR3 size: 14 residues. Trimming took off 4 bases at V and 6 bases at J, with 13 bases between the two ends. In DNA, the CDR3 is TGTGCCAGCAGTGTCTTGGGGGCTAGTCAGCCCCAGCATTTT. This codes for CASSVLGASQPQHF.

J is TRBJ1-4 and V is TRBV5-1; D is unclear. V was shortened by 1 base and J by 0 bases, with 13 bases between the two germline ends. Germline assignment: CDR1 SGHRS and CDR2 YFSETQ. The CDR3 consists of 17 residues. In DNA form, the CDR3 reads TGCGCCAGCAGCTTGATGGGCCCCGGTGCAACTAATGAAAAACTGTTTTTT. It specifies CASSLMGPGATNEKLFF.

This chain uses TRBV29-1 with TRBJ2-5, with a possible D match to TRBD2 (5 bases). Per germline, CDR1 SQVTM and CDR2 ANQGSEA. The CDR3 is made up of 11 amino acids. With 2 bases removed from V and 9 bases from J, the gap between germline ends came to 10 bases. CDR3 sequence: CSVESGNAQYF. The DNA for the CDR3 is TGCAGCGTTGAATCGGGAAACGCCCAGTACTTC.

This clone was counted a few times. The chain couples TRBV27 to TRBJ1-5, with D possibly being TRBD1 (5 bases). In germline, CDR1 is MNHEY, CDR2 SMNVEV (reference sequence). There are 13 residues in the CDR3. With 1 base removed from V and 7 bases from J, the gap between germline ends came to 8 bases. In DNA, the CDR3 is TGTGCCAGCAGTTTATGGGGGGACCAGCCCCAGCATTTT. It codes for CASSLWGDQPQHF.

This chain connects TRBV19 to TRBJ1-5, with unresolved D. The CDR3 is made up of 14 amino acids. Trimming stripped 1 base from V and 6 bases from J, with 10 bases between. CDR1 is LNHDA, CDR2 SQIVND, per germline (reference sequence). The CDR3 reads CASSIGPPSQPQHF. Here the CDR3 DNA reads TGTGCCAGTAGTATAGGGCCCCCCAGTCAGCCCCAGCATTTT. Supplemented by reference TRBV19 and TRBJ1-5, the full variable domain reads DGGITQSPKYLFRKEGQNVTLSCEQNLNHDAMYWYRQDPGQGLRLIYYSQIVNDFQKGDIAEGYSVSREKKESFPLTVTSAQKNPTAFYLCASSIGPPSQPQHFGDGTRLSIL.

The chain combines TRBV2 with TRBJ1-5; D unclear. CDR1 SNHLY and CDR2 FYNNEI come from the germline V gene. CDR3 length: 14 amino acids. V was pared by 4 bases and J by 2 bases, with 9 bases between. CDR3 nucleotides: TGTGCCAGCAGTGGGTGGGGAGGCAATCAGCCCCAGCATTTT. Amino acid sequence: CASSGWGGNQPQHF.

This chain connects TRBV11-2 to TRBJ2-5; D is possibly TRBD1 (5 bases). Germline-derived CDR1 and CDR2 are SGHAT and FQNNGV. The CDR3 is made up of 14 amino acids. The ends were cut back, 4 bases at V and 5 bases at J, with 14 bases in the middle. The CDR3 DNA sequence: TGTGCCAGCAGCTCGTACAGGCCCGCGGAGACCCAGTACTTC. This encodes CASSSYRPAETQYF.

This sequence joins TRBV10-2 and TRBJ1-2, with a possible D match to TRBD1 (5 bases). Trimming shortened V by 3 bases and J by 2 bases, and 13 bases separated the two germline ends. Germline CDR1 WSHSY, CDR2 SAAADI. This CDR3 has 15 residues. CDR3 protein: CASSDVGGLNYGYTF. DNA of the CDR3: TGCGCCAGCAGTGATGTGGGGGGTTTAAACTATGGCTACACCTTC.

A note on this clone: The junction shows a germline mismatch at one end, possibly a read error. The chain carries TRBV5-4 and TRBJ1-4; D is uncertain. From germline, CDR1 is SGHNT and CDR2 YYREEE (reference sequence). This CDR3 contains 12 residues. The CDR3 DNA is TGTGCCAGCAGCTTCGGCGGGGTCGGGGTATTATTT. Translation: CASSFGGVGVLF.

The rearrangement uses TRBV5-4 and TRBJ2-3; D possibly corresponds to TRBD2 (6 bases). Per the germline V gene, CDR1 is SGHNT and CDR2 is YYREEE (reference sequence). This CDR3 is 15 amino acids long. V dropped 3 bases and J dropped 2 bases, with 13 bases sitting between them. This chain's CDR3 is CASSWGGEFTDTQYF. In nucleotides, the CDR3 is TGTGCCAGCAGCTGGGGCGGGGAATTCACAGATACGCAGTATTTT.

This chain connects TRBV4-1 to TRBJ2-1; TRBD2 aligns across 10 bases. This CDR3 has 14 amino acids. The trim removed 4 bases at V and 5 bases at J, leaving 2 bases unmatched. Germline V CDR1 and CDR2: MGHRA, YSYEKL. The CDR3 here is CASSPTSGNNEQFF. The CDR3 DNA reads TGCGCCAGCAGCCCCACTAGCGGGAACAATGAGCAGTTCTTC.

The gene calls are TRBV21-1 and TRBJ2-5; the table gives TRBD2 as D, unverified against the DNA. TRBV21-1 is flagged as a pseudogene. The CDR3 is 14 residues long. In nucleotides, the CDR3 is TGTGCCAGCGCCAGGACGGGGAGGCAAGAGACCCAGTACTTC. It specifies CASARTGRQETQYF.